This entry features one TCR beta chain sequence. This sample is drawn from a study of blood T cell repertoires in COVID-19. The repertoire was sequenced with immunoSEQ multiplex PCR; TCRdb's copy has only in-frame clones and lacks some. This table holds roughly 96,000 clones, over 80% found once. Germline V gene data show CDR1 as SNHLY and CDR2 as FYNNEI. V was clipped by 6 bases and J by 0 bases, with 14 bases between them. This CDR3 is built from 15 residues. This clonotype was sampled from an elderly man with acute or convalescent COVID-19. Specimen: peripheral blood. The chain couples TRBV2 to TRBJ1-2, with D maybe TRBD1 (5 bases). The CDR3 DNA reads TGTGCCAGCAGGGCACAGGTCTTACCTAACTATGGCTACACCTTC. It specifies CASRAQVLPNYGYTF.